The T cell receptor beta chain under discussion was sequenced for a study of blood T cell repertoires in COVID-19. The protocol was immunoSEQ multiplex PCR, while the TCRdb copy is restricted to in-frame clones and leaves out a portion. The sample yields about 83,000 clones, roughly nine tenths seen once. V gave up 4 bases and J gave up 5 bases; unmatched junction bases: 7. This CDR3 has 17 amino acids. Germline CDR1 reads SGHVS; CDR2 reads FQNEAQ. Input material: peripheral blood. The TCR was taken from a woman between 50 and 59 years old with active or convalescent COVID-19. The chain employs TRBV7-8 and TRBJ2-2; TRBD2 matches at 13 bases. The CDR3 reads CASSSRTSGGGTGELFF. CDR3 sequence (DNA): TGTGCCAGCAGCTCACGGACTAGCGGGGGAGGTACCGGGGAGCTGTTTTTT.